Listed below are T cell receptor beta chains from one sample, sequenced in a study of shared T cell receptors in the human thymus. Assay used: immunoSEQ multiplex PCR; TCRdb lists only in-frame clones, some missing. The sample has about 660,000 clones, more than 70% seen once. These data were also filed under a second study, of human thymus T cells.

The sample was thymocytes. The receptors here all came from a boy under two years old with a congenital heart defect. Both conserved end residues are part of each CDR3. The order of the fields is CDR3 protein, CDR3 DNA, J gene, clone size, D gene, V gene. D genes are given only for firm matches. Some rows mark clone size as missing; the rest say once, few, many or name a class of expanded clone.

CDR3 protein: CASSYSSGDLYEQYF
CDR3 DNA: TGTGCCAGCAGTTACTCTAGCGGGGACCTCTACGAGCAGTACTTC
J gene: TRBJ2-7
clone size: NA
D gene: TRBD2
V gene: TRBV6-6

CDR3 protein: CASSLGWGPGELFF
CDR3 DNA: TGTGCCAGCAGCTTAGGTTGGGGGCCTGGGGAGCTGTTTTTT
J gene: TRBJ2-2
clone size: NA
D gene: NA
V gene: TRBV7-6

CDR3 protein: CASSYRLAVSYNEQFF
CDR3 DNA: TGTGCCAGCAGTTACCGACTAGCGGTCTCCTACAATGAGCAGTTCTTC
J gene: TRBJ2-1
clone size: NA
D gene: TRBD2
V gene: TRBV6-5

CDR3 protein: CASSATSGESSYEQYF
CDR3 DNA: TGTGCCAGCAGCGCAACCAGCGGGGAGAGCTCCTACGAGCAGTACTTC
J gene: TRBJ2-7
clone size: once
D gene: TRBD2
V gene: TRBV9

CDR3 protein: CASSVKAGYTF
CDR3 DNA: TGTGCCAGCAGTGTGAAAGCCGGGTACACCTTC
J gene: TRBJ1-2
clone size: NA
D gene: NA
V gene: TRBV2

CDR3 protein: CAWSRGQAAKNIQYF
CDR3 DNA: TGTGCCTGGAGCCGAGGACAGGCAGCCAAAAACATTCAGTACTTC
J gene: TRBJ2-4
clone size: few
D gene: TRBD1
V gene: TRBV30

CDR3 protein: CATSRDRGRGAISPLHF
CDR3 DNA: TGTGCCACCAGCAGAGATAGGGGTCGGGGGGCGATATCACCCCTCCACTTT
J gene: TRBJ1-6
clone size: NA
D gene: NA
V gene: TRBV15

CDR3 protein: CASSLSRTGTGGPPEQYF
CDR3 DNA: TGTGCCAGCAGTTTATCGAGGACCGGGACAGGGGGACCCCCCGAGCAGTACTTC
J gene: TRBJ2-7
clone size: NA
D gene: TRBD1
V gene: TRBV27

CDR3 protein: CASSPRTSGFSYNEQFF
CDR3 DNA: TGTGCCAGCAGCCCCCGGACTAGCGGTTTCTCCTACAATGAGCAGTTCTTC
J gene: TRBJ2-1
clone size: NA
D gene: TRBD2
V gene: TRBV7-2

CDR3 protein: CAPSPGEGENEQFF
CDR3 DNA: TGTGCCCCCTCCCCCGGGGAGGGTGAGAATGAGCAGTTCTTC
J gene: TRBJ2-1
clone size: NA
D gene: TRBD2
V gene: TRBV5-8